Ten or more counts support the clone carrying this T cell receptor beta chain. TCRdb re-called the PCR reads with MiXCR, one entry per CDR3 protein. The table has over 600,000 distinct CDR3 sequences, 15% to 20% seen once; the top ten hold approximately 0.9%. CDR1 MNHEY and CDR2 SVGAGI come from the germline V gene. V lost 6 bases and J lost 4, with 11 bases in between. There are 13 residues in the CDR3. These data come from a study of molecular identifiers for immune sequencing clone quantification. On the study more broadly: Replicate runs used RNA from about 19,000 or 110,000 naive CD8 cells, which was split five ways into aliquots, and four of those aliquots were then sequenced.

The sequenced material came from naive CD8+ T cells from blood, with Jurkat cell RNA spiked in. Subset meaning: FACS-sorted CD8+CD4-CCR7+CD45RA+ naive T cells. The chain couples TRBV6-5 to TRBJ2-3; D is tentatively TRBD1 or TRBD2 (5 bases each). The TCR was taken from a human donor in good health. Some libraries in this study had Jurkat cell RNA spiked in. CDR3 region: CASRPGPSDTQYF. The CDR3 DNA is TGTGCCAGCAGGCCGGGACCGTCAGATACGCAGTATTTT.